What follows are 24 T cell receptor beta chains derived from one specimen sequenced in a study of blood T cell repertoires in COVID-19. Clones were sequenced by immunoSEQ multiplex PCR, and TCRdb holds only the in-frame ones, with some missing. The table has tens of thousands of clones, roughly 83% seen once. The sequencing input was peripheral blood. The receptors stem from a human donor in a cohort sampled during active COVID-19.

The chain uses TRBV5-1 and TRBJ1-4; TRBD1 aligns across 10 bases. Germline loops: CDR1 SGHRS, CDR2 YFSETQ. CDR3 length equals 19 residues. V lost 1 base, J lost 6 bases, and 15 bases stayed unmatched. The CDR3 bases are TGCGCCAGCAGCTTGTCCCCGGGACAGGGGCGGGTCGGGGATGAAAAACTGTTTTTT. Protein product: CASSLSPGQGRVGDEKLFF.

V and J are TRBV12-5 and TRBJ1-1; a possible D gene is TRBD1 (6 bases). Deletions cut 6 bases from V and 7 bases from J, with 12 bases between. The CDR3 runs 12 residues. Germline lookup yields CDR1 LGHNT and CDR2 FRNRAP. This CDR3 is CASGEQGGEAFF. The DNA for the CDR3 is TGTGCTAGTGGAGAACAGGGTGGTGAAGCTTTCTTT.

The rearrangement uses TRBV7-9 and TRBJ1-4; D remains ambiguous. Germline loops: CDR1 SEHNR, CDR2 FQNEAQ (reference sequence). This CDR3 has 15 residues. V lost 4 bases and J 0 bases, leaving 9 bases between the germline ends. The CDR3 region is CASSSTISTNEKLFF. CDR3 bases: TGTGCCAGCAGCTCTACGATTTCAACTAATGAAAAACTGTTTTTT. The variable domain in full, completed from reference TRBV7-9 and TRBJ1-4, reads DTGVSQNPRHKITKRGQNVTFRCDPISEHNRLYWYRQTLGQGPEFLTYFQNEAQLEKSRLLSDRFSAERPKGSFSTLEIQRTEQGDSAMYLCASSSTISTNEKLFFGSGTQLSVL.

This clone was recorded at least ten times. CDR3 amino acids: CASGGAPDTQYF. The CDR3 bases are TGTGCCAGCGGGGGGGCCCCAGATACGCAGTATTTT. V is TRBV7-8 and J is TRBJ2-3; tentative D call: TRBD2 (7 bases). V was cut by 8 bases and J by 4 bases, with 10 bases left in between. The CDR3 has 12 amino acids. Germline CDR1 is SGHVS and CDR2 is FQNEAQ.

This clone showed up just once. The chain recombines TRBV5-1 with TRBJ2-3; 12 nucleotides agree with TRBD2. This CDR3 spans 16 amino acids. Looked up from germline, CDR1 is SGHRS and CDR2 is YFSETQ. The junction had 6 bases not matched to a gene; V was cut back by 3 bases and J by 4 bases. The CDR3 bases are TGCGCCAGCAGCTCGATGCTAGCGGGAGGGCCAGATACGCAGTATTTT. Translated, it gives CASSSMLAGGPDTQYF.

The chain couples TRBV5-1 to TRBJ2-3, with a tentative D call TRBD1 (5 bases). Trimming left V 0 bases short and J 0 bases short, with 8 bases between. The CDR3 runs to 15 residues. CDR1 SGHRS and CDR2 YFSETQ come from the germline V gene. The CDR3 DNA sequence: TGCGCCAGCAGCTTGGACAGGATGAGCACAGATACGCAGTATTTT. Residues: CASSLDRMSTDTQYF.

A few counts support this clone. The chain employs TRBV9 and TRBJ1-2; D not resolved. There are 14 residues in the CDR3. CDR1 is SGDLS, CDR2 YYNGEE, per germline. V was trimmed by 0 bases and J by 4 bases, leaving 10 bases between them. The CDR3 spells CASSVERVLYGYTF. The CDR3 DNA reads TGTGCCAGCAGCGTAGAGAGAGTACTCTATGGCTACACCTTC.

This rearrangement joins TRBV12-3 or TRBV12-4 to TRBJ2-7, with D unresolved. V dropped 5 bases and J dropped 0 bases, with 5 bases sitting between them. The CDR3 is 12 residues long. The CDR3 coding sequence is TGTGCCAGCAGTCAAGCCTCCTACGAGCAGTACTTC. This gives the protein CASSQASYEQYF.

The rearrangement links TRBV10-3 to TRBJ2-6; possible D gene TRBD1, 5 bases. Germline V gene data show CDR1 as ENHRY and CDR2 as SYGVKD. V was clipped by 2 bases and J by 0 bases, with 8 bases between them. The CDR3 sequence is 16 residues long. The CDR3 DNA follows: TGTGCCATCAGTGAGCCAGGGTACTCTGGGGCCAACGTCCTGACTTTC. This translates into CAISEPGYSGANVLTF.

The chain combines TRBV27 with TRBJ2-5; tentatively, D is TRBD1 (5 bases). This CDR3 spans 13 amino acids. From germline, CDR1 is MNHEY and CDR2 SMNVEV (reference sequence). Trimming pared 3 bases from V and 10 bases from J, leaving 15 bases between. Here the CDR3 DNA reads TGTGCCAGCAGTTTCCAAAGGGGCCTGAGCCAGTACTTC. Its protein product is CASSFQRGLSQYF.

V usage is TRBV28 and J usage is TRBJ2-7, with D possibly being TRBD2 (6 bases). Germline CDR1 is MDHEN and CDR2 is SYDVKM. The CDR3 totals 11 residues. V lost 8 bases, J lost 4 bases, and 9 bases lay in between. DNA of the CDR3: TGTGCCAGCCTGGGGGGATACGAGCAGTACTTC. This codes for CASLGGYEQYF.

The table lists this clone with a count of one. The rearrangement joins TRBV9 to TRBJ1-2, with D perhaps TRBD1 (6 bases). Per germline, CDR1 SGDLS and CDR2 YYNGEE. The V and J ends lost 3 bases and 8 bases respectively, with 17 bases between them. This CDR3 comprises 14 residues. The CDR3 loop is CASSGTTGPWGYTF. The CDR3 DNA reads as TGTGCCAGCAGCGGGACGACAGGACCTTGGGGCTACACCTTC.

The CDR3 coding sequence is TGCGCCAGCAGCTTGGTGACAGCCACCGGGGAGCTGTTTTTT. Translation gives CASSLVTATGELFF. V and J are TRBV5-1 and TRBJ2-2; D perhaps matches TRBD1 (5 bases). Germline-derived CDR1 and CDR2 are SGHRS and YFSETQ. There are 14 residues in the CDR3. V was clipped by 0 bases and J by 4 bases, with 7 bases between them. The full variable domain, completed using reference TRBV5-1 and TRBJ2-2, is KAGVTQTPRYLIKTRGQQVTLSCSPISGHRSVSWYQQTPGQGLQFLFEYFSETQRNKGNFPGRFSGRQFSNSRSEMNVSTLELGDSALYLCASSLVTATGELFFGEGSRLTVL.

The chain recombines TRBV7-9 with TRBJ1-6; D not resolved. The CDR3 sequence is 15 residues long. Trimming pared 5 bases from V and 8 bases from J, leaving 16 bases between. The germline CDR1 and CDR2 sequences are SEHNR and FQNEAQ (reference sequence). Written as DNA, the CDR3 is TGTGCCAGCAGCACGGGAGCCGGACCTGATTCACCCCTCCACTTT. Encoded protein: CASSTGAGPDSPLHF.

The chain carries TRBV4-3 and TRBJ1-1; TRBD1 might be the D (5 bases). The V gene's germline CDR1 is LGHNA and CDR2 YSLEER. The CDR3 runs 14 residues. V lost 0 bases and J 4 bases, leaving 9 bases between the germline ends. The CDR3 sequence: CASSQEGGITEAFF. The CDR3 DNA reads TGCGCCAGCAGCCAAGAGGGGGGGATCACTGAAGCTTTCTTT.

The chain employs TRBV29-1 and TRBJ1-5; 7 bases fit TRBD1. CDR1 is SQVTM and CDR2 is ANQGSEA in the germline V gene. Trimming removed 4 bases from V and 6 bases from J; junction bases left unmatched: 6. The CDR3 covers 13 residues. This CDR3 is CSVGEQGRQPQHF. The CDR3, as DNA: TGCAGCGTTGGGGAACAGGGGCGTCAGCCCCAGCATTTT.

The chain couples TRBV5-1 to TRBJ2-3; D not resolved. This CDR3 comprises 16 residues. The ends were cut back, 1 base at V and 0 bases at J, with 12 bases in the middle. CDR1 is SGHRS, CDR2 YFSETQ, per germline. The CDR3: CASSLSALVSTDTQYF. The CDR3 bases are TGCGCCAGCAGCTTGAGCGCCTTAGTTAGCACAGATACGCAGTATTTT.

V and J are TRBV18 and TRBJ2-7, with 9 bases fitting TRBD1. There are 15 residues in the CDR3. J gave up 2 bases and V 4 bases, and 6 bases lay outside the gene matches. Per the germline V gene, CDR1 is KGHSH and CDR2 is LQKENI. The CDR3 reads CASSRDRDSAYEQYF. Here the CDR3 DNA reads TGTGCCAGCTCACGGGACAGGGACTCAGCCTACGAGCAGTACTTC. The full variable domain, completed using reference TRBV18 and TRBJ2-7, is NAGVMQNPRHLVRRRGQEARLRCSPMKGHSHVYWYRQLPEEGLKFMVYLQKENIIDESGMPKERFSAEFPKEGPSILRIQQVVRGDSAAYFCASSRDRDSAYEQYFGPGTRLTVT.

This clone came up once. V and J are TRBV30 and TRBJ2-3; 9 bases line up with TRBD2. Germline V lookup: CDR1 GTSNPN, CDR2 SVGIG (reference sequence). V shed 1 base and J 5 bases; nucleotides not matched to a gene: 7. CDR3 length: 15 residues. The CDR3 nucleotides are TGTGCCTGGAGTGCAGTGCGGGGGGGCGGAGATACGCAGTATTTT. Translated: CAWSAVRGGGDTQYF.

The CDR3 loop reads CASSTQGPYEQYF. As DNA, the CDR3 is TGTGCCAGTAGTACCCAGGGTCCCTACGAGCAGTACTTC. The gene calls are TRBV19 and TRBJ2-7; the D gene is possibly TRBD1 (5 bases). The CDR3 consists of 13 residues. Between the trimmed V and J ends, which lost 4 bases and 2 bases, there was a span of 9 bases. Germline assignment: CDR1 LNHDA and CDR2 SQIVND (reference sequence).

This rearrangement joins TRBV7-9 to TRBJ1-1, with D hard to call. Between the trimmed V and J ends, which lost 3 bases and 1 base, there was a span of 9 bases. Germline values: CDR1 SEHNR, CDR2 FQNEAQ (reference sequence). The CDR3 sequence is 14 residues long. CDR3 loop: CASSLAMANTEAFF. CDR3 nucleotides: TGTGCCAGCAGCTTGGCCATGGCGAACACTGAAGCTTTCTTT.

The CDR3 sequence: CATRRQMNTEAFF. Written as DNA, the CDR3 is TGTGCCACGAGACGACAGATGAACACTGAAGCTTTCTTT. This sequence joins TRBV7-9 and TRBJ1-1; the D gene is possibly TRBD1 (5 bases). The germline V gene has CDR1 SEHNR and CDR2 FQNEAQ (reference sequence). This CDR3 region has 13 residues. Trimming removed 10 bases from V and 0 bases from J, with 12 bases in between.

This chain joins TRBV19 and TRBJ1-5, with D hard to call. Deletions cut 9 bases from V and 4 bases from J, with 13 bases between. Germline V gene sequence: CDR1 LNHDA, CDR2 SQIVND (reference sequence). CDR3 size: 13 residues. As DNA, the CDR3 is TGTGCCAGCTCCTTCCAAGAGAATCAGCCCCAGCATTTT. Protein: CASSFQENQPQHF.

V and J are TRBV3-1 (or the pseudogene TRBV3-2) and TRBJ2-7; D possibly corresponds to TRBD2 (5 bases). There are 16 residues in the CDR3. V shed 0 bases and J shed 0 bases, with 12 bases lying between them. Germline V gives CDR1 LGHDT, CDR2 YNNKEL (reference sequence). CDR3 in amino acids: CASSQDAASRSYEQYF. The CDR3 DNA is TGTGCCAGCAGCCAAGATGCGGCTAGCCGCTCCTACGAGCAGTACTTC.